The present entry profiles one TCR beta chain with its context. These data come from a study of T cell changes during pregnancy in multiple sclerosis. CDR1 is SEHNR and CDR2 is FQNEAQ in the germline V gene (reference sequence). The V end lost 5 bases, the J end lost 4 bases, and 14 bases lay between the germline ends. The CDR3 extends over 15 amino acids. Assay used: immunoSEQ multiplex PCR; TCRdb lists only in-frame clones, some missing. The sample includes around 110,000 clones, 92% of them seen just once. The TCR originated in a female donor with multiple sclerosis, enrolled in a pregnancy study. Specimen: peripheral blood, collected after pregnancy. The chain carries TRBV7-9 and TRBJ1-4, with D perhaps matching TRBD1 (5 bases). Here the CDR3 DNA reads TGTGCCAGCAGCCCAAAATACAGGATTAATGAAAAACTGTTTTTT. Translating gives CASSPKYRINEKLFF.